This TCR beta chain was profiled in a study of spatial heterogeneity in lung cancer. Described time point: sample taken at primary tumor resection. The study sequenced unsorted whole RNA from tumor, nontumor lung or frozen PBMC. TCRdb fed the 5' RACE reads into MiXCR, producing one record per CDR3 protein. The sample comprises about 92,000 distinct CDR3 sequences, over 9.5% of which are singletons, and about 38% rests with the top ten. The origin of this receptor is a male donor with early-stage non-small cell lung cancer. The material was PBMCs, obtained at surgery.

CDR3 sequence: CASSSENIQYF. The CDR3 nucleotides read TGTGCCAGCAGCTCCGAAAACATTCAGTACTTC. V is TRBV7-9 and J is TRBJ2-4, with D hard to call. V lost 4 bases and J lost 5, with 3 bases in between. The germline V gene encodes CDR1 SEHNR and CDR2 FQNEAQ (reference sequence). This CDR3 region has 11 residues.